The entry below gives a single T cell receptor beta chain sequence along with its context. Study processing details: From reference gene primer amplification, estimates of nucleated cell counts were derived. TCRdb's copy holds only in-frame clones and misses some; the assay was immunoSEQ multiplex PCR. The D gene and trimming were derived from the DNA, and the V and J assignments and clone size from that table. The data contain tens of thousands of clones, roughly 80% of them singletons. Seattle enrolled patients during active infection and tracked them longitudinally. This specimen comes from a study of blood T cell repertoires in COVID-19. Across the whole study: Samples taken during acute and convalescent COVID-19 were collected in the United States, Italy and Spain. PBMCs, B-cell-depleted T cells, or T cells provided the cDNA or gDNA that made up the material.

V dropped 5 bases and J dropped 10; count of bases not matched to a gene: 11. Germline V gives CDR1 MNHEY, CDR2 SMNVEV (reference sequence). The CDR3 is 15 amino acids. The genes are TRBV27 and TRBJ1-6; 7 bases line up with TRBD1. The receptor was isolated from a man in his sixties or seventies with COVID-19, enrolled during active disease. Sequences were obtained from peripheral blood. DNA for the CDR3: TGTGCCAGCAGTGCATCCGAAGGGGGCTGGTCACCCCTCCACTTT. Its protein product is CASSASEGGWSPLHF.